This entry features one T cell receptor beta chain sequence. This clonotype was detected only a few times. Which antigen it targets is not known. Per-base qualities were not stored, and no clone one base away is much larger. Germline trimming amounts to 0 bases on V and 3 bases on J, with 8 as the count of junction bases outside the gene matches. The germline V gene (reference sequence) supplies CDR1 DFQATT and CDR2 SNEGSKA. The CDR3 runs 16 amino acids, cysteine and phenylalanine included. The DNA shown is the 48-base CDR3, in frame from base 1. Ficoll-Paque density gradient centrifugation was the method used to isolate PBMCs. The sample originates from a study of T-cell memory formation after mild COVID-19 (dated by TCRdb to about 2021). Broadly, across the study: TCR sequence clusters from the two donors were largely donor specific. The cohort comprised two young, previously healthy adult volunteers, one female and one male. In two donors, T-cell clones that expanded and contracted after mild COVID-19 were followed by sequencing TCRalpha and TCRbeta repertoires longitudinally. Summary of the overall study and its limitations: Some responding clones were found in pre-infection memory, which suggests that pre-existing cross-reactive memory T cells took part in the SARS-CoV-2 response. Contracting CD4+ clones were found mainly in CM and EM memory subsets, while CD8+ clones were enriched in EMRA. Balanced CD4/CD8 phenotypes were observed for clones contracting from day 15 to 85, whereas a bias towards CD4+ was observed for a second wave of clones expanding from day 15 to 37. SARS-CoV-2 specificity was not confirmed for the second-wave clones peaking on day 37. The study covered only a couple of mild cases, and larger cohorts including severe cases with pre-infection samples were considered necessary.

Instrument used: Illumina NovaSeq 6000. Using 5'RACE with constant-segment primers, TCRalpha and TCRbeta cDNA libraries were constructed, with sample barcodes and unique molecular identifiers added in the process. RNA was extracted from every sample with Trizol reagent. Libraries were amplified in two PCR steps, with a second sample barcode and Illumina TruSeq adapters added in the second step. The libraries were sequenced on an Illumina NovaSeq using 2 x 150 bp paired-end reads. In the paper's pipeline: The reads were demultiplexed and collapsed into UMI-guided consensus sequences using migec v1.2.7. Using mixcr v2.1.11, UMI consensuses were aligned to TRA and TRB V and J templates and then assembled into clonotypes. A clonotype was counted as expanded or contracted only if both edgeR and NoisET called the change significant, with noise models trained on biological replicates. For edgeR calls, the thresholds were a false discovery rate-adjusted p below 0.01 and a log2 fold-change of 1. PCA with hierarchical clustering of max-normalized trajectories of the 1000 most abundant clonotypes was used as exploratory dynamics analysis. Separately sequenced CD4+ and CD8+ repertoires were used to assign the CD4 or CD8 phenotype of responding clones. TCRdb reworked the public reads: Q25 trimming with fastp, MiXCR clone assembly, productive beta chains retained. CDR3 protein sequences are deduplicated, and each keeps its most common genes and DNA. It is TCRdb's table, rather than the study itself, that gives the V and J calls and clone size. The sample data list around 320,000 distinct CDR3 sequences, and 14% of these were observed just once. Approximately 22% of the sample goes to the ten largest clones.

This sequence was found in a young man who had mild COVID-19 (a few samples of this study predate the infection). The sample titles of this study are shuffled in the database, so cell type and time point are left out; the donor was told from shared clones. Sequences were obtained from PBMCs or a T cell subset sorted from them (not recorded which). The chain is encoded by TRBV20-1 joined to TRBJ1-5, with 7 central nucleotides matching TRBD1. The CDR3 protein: CSARDREGAANQPQHF. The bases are TGCAGTGCTAGAGATCGGGAGGGGGCGGCCAATCAGCCCCAGCATTTT.